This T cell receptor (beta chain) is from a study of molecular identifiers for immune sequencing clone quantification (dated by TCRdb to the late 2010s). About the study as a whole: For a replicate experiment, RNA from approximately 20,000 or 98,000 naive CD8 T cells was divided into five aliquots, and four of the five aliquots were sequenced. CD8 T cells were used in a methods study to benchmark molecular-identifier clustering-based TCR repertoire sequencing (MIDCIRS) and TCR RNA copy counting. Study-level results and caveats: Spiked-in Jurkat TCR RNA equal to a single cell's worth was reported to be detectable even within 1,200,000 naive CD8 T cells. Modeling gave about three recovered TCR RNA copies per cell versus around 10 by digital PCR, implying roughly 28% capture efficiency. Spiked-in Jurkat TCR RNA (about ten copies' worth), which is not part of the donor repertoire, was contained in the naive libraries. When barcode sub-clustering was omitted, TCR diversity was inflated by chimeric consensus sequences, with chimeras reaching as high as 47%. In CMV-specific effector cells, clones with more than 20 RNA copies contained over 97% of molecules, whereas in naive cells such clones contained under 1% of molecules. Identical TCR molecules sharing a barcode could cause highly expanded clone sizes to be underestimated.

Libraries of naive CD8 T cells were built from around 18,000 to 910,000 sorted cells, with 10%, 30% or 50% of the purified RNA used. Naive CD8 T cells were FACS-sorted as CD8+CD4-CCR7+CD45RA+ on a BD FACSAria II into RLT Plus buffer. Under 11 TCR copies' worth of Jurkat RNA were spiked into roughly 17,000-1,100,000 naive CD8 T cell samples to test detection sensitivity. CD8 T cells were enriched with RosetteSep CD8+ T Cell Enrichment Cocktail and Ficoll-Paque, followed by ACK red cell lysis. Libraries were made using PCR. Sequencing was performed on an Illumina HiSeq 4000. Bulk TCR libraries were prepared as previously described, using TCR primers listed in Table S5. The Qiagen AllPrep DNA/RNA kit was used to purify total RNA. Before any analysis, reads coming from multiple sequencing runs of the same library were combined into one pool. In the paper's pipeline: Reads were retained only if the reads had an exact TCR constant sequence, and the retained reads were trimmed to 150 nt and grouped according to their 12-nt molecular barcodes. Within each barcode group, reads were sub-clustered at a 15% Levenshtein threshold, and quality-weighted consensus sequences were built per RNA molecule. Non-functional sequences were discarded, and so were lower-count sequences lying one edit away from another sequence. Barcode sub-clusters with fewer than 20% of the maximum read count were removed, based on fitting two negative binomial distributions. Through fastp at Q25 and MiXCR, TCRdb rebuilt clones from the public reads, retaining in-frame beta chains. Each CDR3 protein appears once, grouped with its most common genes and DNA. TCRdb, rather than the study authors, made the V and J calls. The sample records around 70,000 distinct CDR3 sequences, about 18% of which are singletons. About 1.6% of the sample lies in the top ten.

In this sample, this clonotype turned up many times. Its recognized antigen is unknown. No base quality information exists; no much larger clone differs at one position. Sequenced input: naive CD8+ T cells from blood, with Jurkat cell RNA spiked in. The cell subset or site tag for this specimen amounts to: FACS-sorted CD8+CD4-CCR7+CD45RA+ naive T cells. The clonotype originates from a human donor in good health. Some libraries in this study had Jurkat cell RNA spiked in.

The DNA is as follows: TGCGCCAGCAGACGGACTAGCGGGAGCCACGAGCAGTACTTC. The resulting protein is CASRRTSGSHEQYF. Rearrangement joined TRBV4-1 to TRBJ2-7, and TRBD2 aligns with 13 junction nucleotides. The CDR3, cysteine through phenylalanine, is 14 amino acids long. Of all the DNA, just the CDR3 is kept, 42 bases in frame from base 1. Here V drops 6 bases and J drops 5 bases, and the junction holds 4 bases not matched to any gene. CDR1 and CDR2, looked up from the germline V gene, are MGHRA and YSYEKL.